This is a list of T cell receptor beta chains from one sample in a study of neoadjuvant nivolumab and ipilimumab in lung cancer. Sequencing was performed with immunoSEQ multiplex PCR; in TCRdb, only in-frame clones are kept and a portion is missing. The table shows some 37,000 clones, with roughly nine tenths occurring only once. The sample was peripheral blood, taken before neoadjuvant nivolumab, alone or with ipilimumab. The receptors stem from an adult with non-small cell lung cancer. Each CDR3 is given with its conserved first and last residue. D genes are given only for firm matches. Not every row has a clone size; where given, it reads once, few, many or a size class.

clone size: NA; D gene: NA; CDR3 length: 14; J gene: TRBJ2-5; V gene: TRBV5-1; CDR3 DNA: TGCGCCAGCAGCAAGGGACCGACCCAAGAGACCCAGTACTTC; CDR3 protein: CASSKGPTQETQYF
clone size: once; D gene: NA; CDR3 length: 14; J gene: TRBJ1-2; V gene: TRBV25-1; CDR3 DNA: TGTGCCAGCAGTGAATATGGATCGGACTATGGCTACACCTTC; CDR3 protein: CASSEYGSDYGYTF
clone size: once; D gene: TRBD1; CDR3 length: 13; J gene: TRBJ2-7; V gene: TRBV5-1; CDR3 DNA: TGCGCCAGCAGCATCGGGACAGGGTTCGAGCAGTACTTC; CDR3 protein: CASSIGTGFEQYF
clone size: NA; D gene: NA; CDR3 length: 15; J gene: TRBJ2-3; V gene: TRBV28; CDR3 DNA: TGTGCCAGCAGGCCGGTCATTGGGGGAGCAGATACGCAGTATTTT; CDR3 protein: CASRPVIGGADTQYF
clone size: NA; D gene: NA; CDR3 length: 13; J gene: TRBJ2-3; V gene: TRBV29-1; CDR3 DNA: TGCAGCACCCTCGAGGGAGCGGCAGATACGCAGTATTTT; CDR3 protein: CSTLEGAADTQYF
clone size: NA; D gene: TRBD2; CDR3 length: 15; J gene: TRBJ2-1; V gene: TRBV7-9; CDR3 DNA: TGTGCCAGCAGCTTAGGGCGGGAGAGGATCAATGAGCAGTTCTTC; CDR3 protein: CASSLGRERINEQFF
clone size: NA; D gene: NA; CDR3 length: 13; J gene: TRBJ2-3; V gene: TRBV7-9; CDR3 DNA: TGTGCCAGCAGCCAATCGGGTATGGATACGCAGTATTTT; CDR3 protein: CASSQSGMDTQYF
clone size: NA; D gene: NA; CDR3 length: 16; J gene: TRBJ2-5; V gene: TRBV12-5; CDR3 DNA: TGTGCTAGTGGTTTAGAGGGCGGTGCGGGACAAGAGACCCAGTACTTC; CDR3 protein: CASGLEGGAGQETQYF
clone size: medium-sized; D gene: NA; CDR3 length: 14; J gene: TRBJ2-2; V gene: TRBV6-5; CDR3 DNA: TGTGCCAGCAGTCCCAGGGTTAACACCGGGGAGCTGTTTTTT; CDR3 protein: CASSPRVNTGELFF
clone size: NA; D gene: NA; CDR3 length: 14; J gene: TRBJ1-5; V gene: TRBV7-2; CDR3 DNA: TGTGCCAGCAGCTCGCCGGGAGCCAATCAGCCCCAGCATTTT; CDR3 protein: CASSSPGANQPQHF
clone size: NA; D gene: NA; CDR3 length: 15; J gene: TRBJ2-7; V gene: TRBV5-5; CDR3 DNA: TGTGCCAGCAGCTTGTCAACTGGTAGCTCCTACGAGCAGTACTTC; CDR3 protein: CASSLSTGSSYEQYF